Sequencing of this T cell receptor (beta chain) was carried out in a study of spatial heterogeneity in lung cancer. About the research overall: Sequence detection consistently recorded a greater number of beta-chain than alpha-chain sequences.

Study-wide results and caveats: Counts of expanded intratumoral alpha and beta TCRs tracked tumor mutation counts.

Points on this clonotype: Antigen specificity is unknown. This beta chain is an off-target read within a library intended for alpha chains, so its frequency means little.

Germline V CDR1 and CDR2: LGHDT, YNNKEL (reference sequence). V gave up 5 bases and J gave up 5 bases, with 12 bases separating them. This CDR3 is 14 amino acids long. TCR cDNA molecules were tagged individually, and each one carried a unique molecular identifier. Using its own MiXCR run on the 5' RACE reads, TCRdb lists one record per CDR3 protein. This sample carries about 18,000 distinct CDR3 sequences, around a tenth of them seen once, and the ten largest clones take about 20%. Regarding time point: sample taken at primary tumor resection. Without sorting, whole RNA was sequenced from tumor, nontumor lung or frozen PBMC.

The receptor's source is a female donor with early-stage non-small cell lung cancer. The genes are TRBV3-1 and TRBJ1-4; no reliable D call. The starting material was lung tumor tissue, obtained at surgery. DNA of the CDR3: TGTGCCAGCAGCTATTATCAAGGGAATGAAAAACTGTTTTTT. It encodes CASSYYQGNEKLFF. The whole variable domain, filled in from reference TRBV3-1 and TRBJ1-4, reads DTAVSQTPKYLVTQMGNDKSIKCEQNLGHDTMYWYKQDSKKFLKIMFSYNNKELIINETVPNRFSPKSPDKAHLNLHINSLELGDSAVYFCASSYYQGNEKLFFGSGTQLSVL.